These 15 T cell receptor beta chains were sequenced from one sample in a study of blood T cell repertoires in COVID-19. Method: immunoSEQ multiplex PCR; TCRdb's copy keeps in-frame clones and lacks some. This sample yields 100,000 to 150,000 clones, of which roughly 84% are seen a single time; roughly 17% belongs to the top ten. Material for sequencing was peripheral blood. These receptors were taken from an elderly woman with acute or convalescent COVID-19.

J is TRBJ1-5 and V is TRBV19, with 9 bases matching TRBD1. The V gene's germline CDR1 is LNHDA and CDR2 SQIVND (reference sequence). The ends lost 6 bases at V and 3 bases at J; junction bases unmatched: 9. The CDR3 extends over 16 amino acids. CDR3 residues: CASSPKDRGNNQPQHF. The CDR3 coding sequence is TGTGCCAGTAGCCCGAAGGACAGGGGTAACAATCAGCCCCAGCATTTT.

J is TRBJ1-1 and V is TRBV6-2 or TRBV6-3, with TRBD1 as a possible D gene (6 bases). V gave up 6 bases and J gave up 0 bases, with 23 bases separating them. The CDR3 is 18 amino acids. CDR1 and CDR2 from the germline V gene are MNHEY and SVGEGT. In nucleotides, the CDR3 is TGTGCCAGCAGCCACCGGGGGGCGGTTAATGCCATGAACACTGAAGCTTTCTTT. Its translation: CASSHRGAVNAMNTEAFF.

This clone occurred once. Here the CDR3 DNA reads TGTGCCAGCAGTTTAACAGGGGCGGGGACTGAAGCTTTCTTT. Translated, it gives CASSLTGAGTEAFF. The gene calls are TRBV27 and TRBJ1-1; TRBD1 matches 7 bases. Germline V lookup: CDR1 MNHEY, CDR2 SMNVEV (reference sequence). The CDR3 consists of 14 residues. Trimming cost V 2 bases and J 5 bases; bases outside gene matches: 5.

This chain links TRBV7-9 with TRBJ1-2; no definite D call. Germline assignment: CDR1 SEHNR and CDR2 FQNEAQ (reference sequence). This CDR3 region has 15 residues. With 1 base removed from V and 6 bases from J, the gap between germline ends came to 15 bases. The DNA of the CDR3 is TGTGCCAGCAGCTTAGACTGGCGGCCGATGCATGGCTACACCTTC. Amino acids: CASSLDWRPMHGYTF.

The chain is built from TRBV14 and TRBJ2-5, with 16 nucleotides matching TRBD2. CDR1 and CDR2 (germline): SGHDN, FVKESK. The CDR3 runs to 20 residues. V gave up 5 bases and J gave up 2 bases; unmatched junction bases: 14. CDR3 residues: CASSSRMGLAGGFRQETQYF. Written as DNA, the CDR3 is TGTGCCAGCAGCTCCCGGATGGGACTAGCGGGAGGGTTTCGGCAAGAGACCCAGTACTTC.

This rearrangement joins TRBV10-3 to TRBJ1-1; D gene uncertain. V was cut by 7 bases and J by 1 base, with 10 bases left in between. The germline V gene has CDR1 ENHRY and CDR2 SYGVKD. The CDR3 sequence is 13 residues long. Here the CDR3 reads CAIKGGENTEAFF. In DNA, the CDR3 is TGTGCCATCAAGGGAGGTGAGAACACTGAAGCTTTCTTT.

V usage is TRBV20-1 and J usage is TRBJ1-1, with TRBD1 as a possible D gene (6 bases). The CDR3 consists of 14 residues. Germline CDR1 reads DFQATT; CDR2 reads SNEGSKA (reference sequence). V lost 3 bases and J lost 2, with 13 bases in between. This chain's CDR3 is CSASVPGVNTEAFF. In DNA form, the CDR3 reads TGCAGTGCTAGTGTTCCAGGGGTAAACACTGAAGCTTTCTTT.

The chain joins TRBV5-5 to TRBJ1-1, with D uncertain. The CDR3 is 13 residues long. V lost 3 bases and J lost 0, with 6 bases in between. Per the germline V gene, CDR1 is SGHKS and CDR2 is YYEKEE (reference sequence). The CDR3: CASSYTVNTEAFF. CDR3 in DNA: TGTGCCAGCAGCTATACAGTGAACACTGAAGCTTTCTTT.

This clone was picked up a small number of times. The CDR3 spells CASAGQHSNQPQHF. DNA for the CDR3: TGTGCCAGCGCGGGACAGCATAGCAATCAGCCCCAGCATTTT. The chain couples TRBV25-1 to TRBJ1-5, with 7 positions matching TRBD1. The junction had 4 bases not matched to a gene; V was cut back by 8 bases and J by 0 bases. This CDR3 is built from 14 residues. Germline V lookup: CDR1 MGHDK, CDR2 SYGVNS.

The rearrangement joins TRBV7-2 to TRBJ2-3; TRBD2 aligns across 12 bases. The CDR3 sequence is 16 residues long. Per germline, CDR1 SGHTA and CDR2 FQGNSA. With V trimmed by 4 bases and J by 5 bases, 7 bases remained unmatched. The CDR3 DNA reads as TGTGCCAGCAGCTCTCCGAGGACTAGCGGGATAGATACGCAGTATTTT. Protein product: CASSSPRTSGIDTQYF.

This clone has only a few counts. This chain joins TRBV5-5 and TRBJ1-2, with D unresolved. This CDR3 has 17 amino acids. Between the trimmed V and J ends, which lost 2 bases and 5 bases, there was a span of 22 bases. The germline CDR1 and CDR2 sequences are SGHKS and YYEKEE (reference sequence). The CDR3 sequence: CASSFLATPDPPYGYTF. The CDR3, as DNA: TGTGCCAGCAGCTTTTTAGCCACGCCGGATCCCCCTTATGGCTACACCTTC.

V is TRBV5-1 and J is TRBJ1-5, with no clear D. The CDR3 length is 15 residues. V was pared by 0 bases and J by 2 bases, with 9 bases between. CDR1 is SGHRS and CDR2 is YFSETQ in the germline V gene. The CDR3 loop is CASSLGPGGNQPQHF. The CDR3 nucleotides read TGCGCCAGCAGCTTGGGTCCAGGTGGCAATCAGCCCCAGCATTTT.

The V and J genes are TRBV5-1 and TRBJ2-7, with D unresolved. Germline V lookup: CDR1 SGHRS, CDR2 YFSETQ. V was shortened by 2 bases and J by 0 bases, with 9 bases between the two germline ends. This CDR3 region has 14 residues. For the CDR3, the DNA is TGCGCCAGCAGCTTAGCACTAACCTCCTACGAGCAGTACTTC. It is translated as CASSLALTSYEQYF.

The rearrangement joins TRBV11-2 to TRBJ2-7; 10 nucleotides agree with TRBD1. CDR1 is SGHAT, CDR2 FQNNGV, per germline. There are 15 residues in the CDR3. V gave up 5 bases and J gave up 4 bases; unmatched junction bases: 8. CDR3 nucleotide sequence: TGTGCCAGCAGCGCTAGGGACAGGGGAGCATACGAGCAGTACTTC. The encoded protein is CASSARDRGAYEQYF.

The chain joins TRBV6-5 to TRBJ2-3; TRBD2 aligns across 8 bases. V dropped 6 bases and J dropped 4; count of bases not matched to a gene: 9. The CDR3 covers 15 residues. The germline CDR1 and CDR2 sequences are MNHEY and SVGAGI. The CDR3 sequence: CASRRGGGPPDTQYF. In DNA form, the CDR3 reads TGTGCCAGCAGGAGGGGCGGGGGGCCCCCAGATACGCAGTATTTT.